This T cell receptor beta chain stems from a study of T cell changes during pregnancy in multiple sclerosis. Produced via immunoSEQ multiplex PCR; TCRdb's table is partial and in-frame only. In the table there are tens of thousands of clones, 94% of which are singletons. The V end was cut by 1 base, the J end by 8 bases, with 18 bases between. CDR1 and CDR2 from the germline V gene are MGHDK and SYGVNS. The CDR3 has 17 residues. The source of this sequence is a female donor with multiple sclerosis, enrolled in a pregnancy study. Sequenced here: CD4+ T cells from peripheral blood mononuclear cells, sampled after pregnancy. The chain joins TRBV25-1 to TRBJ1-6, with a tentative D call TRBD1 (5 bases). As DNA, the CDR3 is TGTGCCAGCAGTGAATCCCGGGGGTTGTGGGGCGATTCACCCCTCCACTTT. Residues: CASSESRGLWGDSPLHF.